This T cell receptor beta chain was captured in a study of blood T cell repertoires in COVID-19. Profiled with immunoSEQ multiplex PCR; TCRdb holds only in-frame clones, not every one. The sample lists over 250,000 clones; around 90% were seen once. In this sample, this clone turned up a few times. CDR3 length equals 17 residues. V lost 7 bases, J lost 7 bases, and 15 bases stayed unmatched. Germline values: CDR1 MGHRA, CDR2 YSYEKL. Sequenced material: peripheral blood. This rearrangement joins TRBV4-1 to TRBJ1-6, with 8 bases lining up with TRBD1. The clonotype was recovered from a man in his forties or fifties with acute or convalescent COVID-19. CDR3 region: CASTQTPARDRNSPLHF. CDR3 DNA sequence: TGCGCCAGCACCCAGACCCCGGCACGGGACAGGAATTCACCCCTCCACTTT.